The 23 T cell receptor beta chains below were found in one sample sequenced in a study of CD8+CD57+ T cells in acquired aplastic anemia. The template for TCR beta VDJ and CDR3 sequence profiling was genomic DNA. Via MiXCR, TCRdb re-called the reads, giving one row per CDR3 protein. The sample records over 250,000 distinct CDR3 sequences, 45% to 65% being singletons. An expansion of CD8+CD57+ cells by flow cytometry had been shown in patients chosen for sequencing. The sample was sorted CD4+, CD8+, or CD8+CD57+ T cells (not recorded which) from PBMCs. The receptors come from a human donor with aplastic anemia.

This clonotype came up many times. The chain is built from TRBV20-1 and TRBJ1-4; 7 bases fit TRBD1. V lost 5 bases and J lost 4; bases outside the gene matches: 4. The CDR3 is 13 residues long. The germline gives CDR1 DFQATT, CDR2 SNEGSKA (reference sequence). The CDR3 here is CSARTGYNEKLFF. The CDR3 bases are TGCAGTGCTCGGACAGGCTATAATGAAAAACTGTTTTTT.

The chain joins TRBV4-1 to TRBJ2-7; TRBD1 might be the D (6 bases). The germline CDR1 and CDR2 sequences are MGHRA and YSYEKL. V was shortened by 4 bases and J by 3 bases, with 19 bases between the two germline ends. This CDR3 is built from 16 residues. Here the CDR3 DNA reads TGCGCCAGCAGCCGCCACTCAGGGGATTTGAACTACGAGCAGTACTTC. Amino acids: CASSRHSGDLNYEQYF.

The V and J genes are TRBV20-1 and TRBJ1-2; D call uncertain. Germline-derived CDR1 and CDR2 are DFQATT and SNEGSKA (reference sequence). Trimming left V 3 bases short and J 4 bases short, with 6 bases between. This CDR3 is built from 11 residues. The CDR3, as DNA: TGCAGTGCTAGGATGGGCTATGGCTACACCTTC. Amino acid sequence: CSARMGYGYTF.

This clonotype was counted at least ten times. The chain couples TRBV6-5 to TRBJ2-2; weak D call: TRBD1 (6 bases). V lost 6 bases, J lost 7 bases, and 12 bases lay in between. Germline CDR1 reads MNHEY; CDR2 reads SVGAGI. CDR3 length equals 13 residues. The CDR3 region has the DNA TGTGCCAGCAGCCTACAGGGATTCGGGGAGCTGTTTTTT. Protein product: CASSLQGFGELFF.

As for this clonotype: This could be a read error, since a much larger clone is one nucleotide away. The conserved closing phenylalanine or tryptophan is absent in this CDR3, likely reflecting a read error. The chain couples TRBV9 to TRBJ2-2, with TRBD2 matching 8 bases. From germline, CDR1 is SGDLS and CDR2 YYNGEE. The CDR3 has 16 residues. J was trimmed by 4 bases and V by 4 bases; bases with no gene match: 9. CDR3 protein: CASSPRTSLGTGELFS. The CDR3 nucleotides read TGTGCCAGCAGCCCTAGGACTAGCCTTGGCACCGGGGAGCTGTTTTCT.

V is TRBV7-9 and J is TRBJ2-5, with D maybe TRBD1 (7 bases). V was trimmed by 5 bases and J by 2 bases, leaving 30 bases between them. Germline V CDR1 and CDR2: SEHNR, FQNEAQ (reference sequence). The CDR3 sequence is 20 residues long. CDR3 sequence: CASSTWDRGRSGVEQETQYF. DNA of the CDR3: TGTGCCAGCAGCACGTGGGACAGAGGCCGGTCGGGGGTTGAACAAGAGACCCAGTACTTC.

The chain recombines TRBV5-1 with TRBJ2-3; D perhaps matches TRBD1 (6 bases). V lost 9 bases to trimming and J lost 2 bases, with 13 bases between them. CDR3 length: 13 residues. From germline, CDR1 is SGHRS and CDR2 YFSETQ. Here the CDR3 reads CATRRGYTDTQYF. The CDR3 nucleotides are TGCGCCACACGAAGGGGGTACACAGATACGCAGTATTTT. Variable domain in full (rest from reference TRBV5-1 and TRBJ2-3): KAGVTQTPRYLIKTRGQQVTLSCSPISGHRSVSWYQQTPGQGLQFLFEYFSETQRNKGNFPGRFSGRQFSNSRSEMNVSTLELGDSALYLCATRRGYTDTQYFGPGTRLTVL.

This clonotype was detected ten times or more. This chain uses TRBV6-5 with TRBJ2-7; possible D gene TRBD2, 5 bases. The CDR3 length is 11 residues. In germline, CDR1 is MNHEY, CDR2 SVGAGI. Trimming took off 6 bases at V and 6 bases at J, with 9 bases between the two ends. CDR3 in DNA: TGTGCCAGCAGCGTAGGGAGCGAGCAGTACTTC. It translates to CASSVGSEQYF.

This clonotype appeared once. At one of its ends the junction is not consistent with the germline gene, which may arise from a read error. The gene calls are TRBV14 and TRBJ2-7; 8 positions match TRBD2. CDR1 and CDR2 from the germline V gene are SGHDN and FVKESK. The CDR3 runs 12 residues. The CDR3 is CASSQGPGLVIF. DNA of the CDR3: TGTGCCAGCAGCCAAGGGCCGGGACTAGTTATCTTC.

This clonotype turned up a few times. The chain uses TRBV19 and TRBJ1-2; unclear D gene. Germline assignment: CDR1 LNHDA and CDR2 SQIVND (reference sequence). V gave up 5 bases and J gave up 1 base, with 14 bases separating them. This CDR3 has 15 amino acids. The DNA for the CDR3 is TGTGCCAGTAGTTCGAGCCCCGCAGTTAACTATGGCTACACCTTC. This codes for CASSSSPAVNYGYTF.

In this sample, this clonotype turned up many times. The chain employs TRBV7-9 and TRBJ1-1; D not certain. This CDR3 has 13 amino acids. Germline V gene sequence: CDR1 SEHNR, CDR2 FQNEAQ (reference sequence). Deletions cut 2 bases from V and 2 bases from J, with 6 bases between. Here the CDR3 reads CASSLRGNTEAFF. CDR3 in DNA: TGTGCCAGCAGCTTAAGAGGAAACACTGAAGCTTTCTTT.

This clonotype has at least ten counts. V is TRBV3-1 and J is TRBJ1-3, with D hard to call. V was cut by 1 base and J by 0 bases, with 16 bases left in between. The V gene's germline CDR1 is LGHDT and CDR2 YNNKEL (reference sequence). This CDR3 comprises 18 residues. CDR3: CASSQGFGRRNSGNTIYF. The CDR3 DNA follows: TGTGCCAGCAGCCAAGGTTTCGGCAGGCGTAACTCTGGAAACACCATATATTTT.

This chain connects TRBV11-2 to TRBJ1-2; D ambiguous. CDR3 size: 15 residues. V lost 1 base, J lost 3 bases, and 12 bases lay in between. Germline values: CDR1 SGHAT, CDR2 FQNNGV. CDR3 nucleotides: TGTGCCAGCAGCTTAGGGCGGCAGAGCTACTATGGCTACACCTTC. It codes for CASSLGRQSYYGYTF.

The chain links TRBV2 to TRBJ2-5, with TRBD2 matching 11 bases. Per germline, CDR1 SNHLY and CDR2 FYNNEI. CDR3 length: 15 amino acids. The V gene end was trimmed by 1 base and the J gene end by 5 bases; junction bases not matched to a gene: 3. The CDR3 region is CASSEVAGGPETQYF. CDR3 nucleotides: TGTGCCAGCAGTGAAGTAGCGGGGGGGCCGGAGACCCAGTACTTC.

A few counts support this clonotype. This sequence joins TRBV20-1 and TRBJ2-3; 12 bases agree with TRBD2. From germline, CDR1 is DFQATT and CDR2 SNEGSKA (reference sequence). V gave up 5 bases and J gave up 11 bases; unmatched junction bases: 11. The CDR3 runs to 14 residues. CDR3 in DNA: TGCAGTGCTGCCTCCGGGACTAGCGGGCTTGAGCAGTATTTT. As protein: CSAASGTSGLEQYF.

In DNA, the CDR3 is TGCAGCGTGGGACGTCTAAATGAAAAACTGTTTTTT. As protein: CSVGRLNEKLFF. The chain has TRBV29-1 and TRBJ1-4; tentative D call: TRBD1 (5 bases). The germline gives CDR1 SQVTM, CDR2 ANQGSEA. The V end lost 6 bases, the J end lost 5 bases, and 10 bases lay between the germline ends. The CDR3 has 12 residues.

The rearrangement links TRBV19 to TRBJ1-5, with D perhaps matching TRBD1 (5 bases). V dropped 7 bases and J dropped 9 bases, with 19 bases sitting between them. Germline CDR1 and CDR2: LNHDA and SQIVND (reference sequence). This CDR3 comprises 14 residues. In DNA, the CDR3 is TGTGCCAGTACCAATGGCCAGGGCCCATTGCCCCAGCATTTT. Residues: CASTNGQGPLPQHF.

This clonotype was counted ten times or more. The V gene is TRBV10-2, the J gene TRBJ2-5; 7 nucleotides align to TRBD1. V gave up 4 bases and J gave up 3 bases; unmatched junction bases: 5. CDR3 length equals 14 residues. Per the germline V gene, CDR1 is WSHSY and CDR2 is SAAADI. The CDR3 region is CASSGATGKETQYF. CDR3 coding DNA: TGCGCCAGCAGTGGCGCGACAGGGAAAGAGACCCAGTACTTC.

In the case of this clonotype: This CDR3 is missing its conserved last phenylalanine or tryptophan, likely due to a read error. The V call is TRBV3-1, the J call TRBJ2-1; D remains unclear. Germline values: CDR1 LGHDT, CDR2 YNNKEL (reference sequence). CDR3 length equals 15 residues. V was cut by 1 base and J by 6 bases, with 13 bases left in between. The CDR3 is CASSQGATRGNEQFL. CDR3 DNA sequence: TGTGCCAGCAGCCAAGGGGCCACCCGAGGCAATGAGCAGTTCCTC.

The table lists this clonotype with many counts. The chain has TRBV7-8 and TRBJ2-7; no clear D. The CDR3 consists of 14 residues. Between the trimmed V and J ends, which lost 0 bases and 5 bases, there was a span of 11 bases. Germline loops: CDR1 SGHVS, CDR2 FQNEAQ. CDR3 sequence (DNA): TGTGCCAGCAGCTTAGCGTTGGGTAGGGACGAGCAGTACTTC. Amino acid sequence: CASSLALGRDEQYF.

In its sample, this clonotype was seen a few times. V usage is TRBV9 and J usage is TRBJ2-5, with D perhaps matching TRBD1 (6 bases). The CDR3 totals 13 residues. Trimming removed 5 bases from V and 7 bases from J, with 15 bases in between. Per germline, CDR1 SGDLS and CDR2 YYNGEE. The CDR3 spells CASSKGDVVTQYF. Written as DNA, the CDR3 is TGTGCCAGCAGTAAGGGGGACGTGGTGACCCAGTACTTC. The complete variable domain, with remaining parts taken from reference TRBV9 and TRBJ2-5, reads DSGVTQTPKHLITATGQRVTLRCSPRSGDLSVYWYQQSLDQGLQFLIQYYNGEERAKGNILERFSAQQFPDLHSELNLSSLELGDSALYFCASSKGDVVTQYFGPGTRLLVL.

There are a few counts of this clonotype. The CDR3 DNA follows: TGTGCCACCGGGCGGCAGGGTGGGTCCGGGGAGCTGTTTTTT. As protein: CATGRQGGSGELFF. The chain couples TRBV15 to TRBJ2-2; maybe TRBD1 (5 bases). The V end lost 8 bases, the J end lost 6 bases, and 16 bases lay between the germline ends. The CDR3 has 14 residues. The germline CDR1 and CDR2 sequences are LNHNV and YYDKDF (reference sequence).

The table lists this clonotype with many counts. CDR3 amino acids: CAITSGSSYNEQFF. CDR3 nucleotides: TGTGCCATCACCAGCGGGAGCTCCTACAATGAGCAGTTCTTC. The chain is built from TRBV10-3 and TRBJ2-1; 8 nucleotides match TRBD2. This CDR3 spans 14 amino acids. CDR1 and CDR2 (germline): ENHRY, SYGVKD. Unmatched junction bases numbered 2, after V lost 7 bases and J lost 0 bases.